Below are 17 T cell receptor beta chains sequenced from a single sample in a study of identical twins. MiXCR was run by TCRdb on the 5' RACE reads, yielding one entry per CDR3 protein. The table lists fewer than 650,000 distinct CDR3 sequences, more than 9% of them singletons, with under 3% in the top ten. This same sample was also taken into another study, of yellow fever vaccine responses in identical twins.

Sequenced: PBMCs. Receptors were obtained from a woman aged 18-29 years in good health.

This clonotype was counted ten times or more. The chain employs TRBV6-1 and TRBJ1-1; possibly TRBD1 for D (6 bases). Trimming pared 4 bases from V and 10 bases from J, leaving 28 bases between. In germline, CDR1 is MNHNS, CDR2 SASEGT. This CDR3 region has 17 residues. CDR3 DNA: TGTGCCAGCAGTGCCCTCCCCATATACAGGGTTCGGGTCGGAGCTTTCTTT. Residues: CASSALPIYRVRVGAFF.

V usage is TRBV10-3 and J usage is TRBJ2-7; maybe TRBD2 (5 bases). This CDR3 contains 13 residues. Trimming removed 8 bases at V and 2 bases at J, with 13 bases between. CDR1 and CDR2 from the germline V gene are ENHRY and SYGVKD. The CDR3 bases are TGTGCCATCCGGGCCTTCGGGACCTACGAGCAGTACTTC. Translating gives CAIRAFGTYEQYF.

The J gene is TRBJ2-5, the V gene TRBV25-1; D is unresolved. Germline V gene lookup returns CDR1 MGHDK and CDR2 SYGVNS. Trimming shortened V by 1 base and J by 4 bases, and 19 bases separated the two germline ends. The CDR3 extends over 17 amino acids. CDR3: CASSESGLGRSGETQYF. In DNA form, the CDR3 reads TGTGCCAGCAGTGAATCCGGCCTCGGAAGGTCGGGAGAGACCCAGTACTTC.

The V call is TRBV12-3 or TRBV12-4, the J call TRBJ2-7; 9 nucleotides agree with TRBD2. The CDR3 extends over 15 amino acids. Trimming at V came to 7 bases and at J to 3 bases, leaving 10 bases not matched to a gene. The chain's CDR3 is CASNPAGGSGYEQYF. Here the CDR3 DNA reads TGTGCCAGCAACCCGGCGGGAGGGAGCGGCTACGAGCAGTACTTC.

The CDR3 loop reads CAWSSVQDEQYF. CDR3 nucleotides: TGTGCCTGGAGTTCTGTACAGGACGAGCAGTACTTC. The V call is TRBV30, the J call TRBJ2-7; TRBD1 is a possible D gene (5 bases). The CDR3 sequence is 12 residues long. The V gene's germline CDR1 is GTSNPN and CDR2 SVGIG (reference sequence). Trimming left V 2 bases short and J 5 bases short, with 10 bases between.

The J gene is TRBJ2-5, the V gene TRBV14; D is perhaps TRBD1 (8 bases). The germline V and J ends were trimmed by 4 bases and 5 bases, with 17 bases remaining between them. Germline V gene data show CDR1 as SGHDN and CDR2 as FVKESK. CDR3 length: 15 amino acids. CDR3 residues: CASSLRGQGGETQYF. CDR3 nucleotide sequence: TGTGCCAGCAGCCTGCGCGGACAGGGAGGGGAGACCCAGTACTTC. Using reference TRBV14 and TRBJ2-5 for the parts outside the CDR3, the full variable domain is EAGVTQFPSHSVIEKGQTVTLRCDPISGHDNLYWYRRVMGKEIKFLLHFVKESKQDESGMPNNRFLAERTGGTYSTLKVQPAELEDSGVYFCASSLRGQGGETQYFGPGTRLLVL.

The sample holds a few counts of this clonotype. The gene calls are TRBV2 and TRBJ2-1; D not resolved. With 0 bases removed from V and 9 bases from J, the gap between germline ends came to 15 bases. The CDR3 extends over 15 amino acids. CDR1 is SNHLY, CDR2 FYNNEI, per germline. The CDR3 DNA reads as TGTGCCAGCAGTGAAGCCTTTTTGAGTTGGAGTGAGCAGTTCTTC. Protein: CASSEAFLSWSEQFF.

This sequence joins TRBV20-1 and TRBJ2-1, with 12 bases that match TRBD2. Germline V gene sequence: CDR1 DFQATT, CDR2 SNEGSKA (reference sequence). After removal of 3 bases from V and 4 bases from J, the junction contained 4 bases not matched to a gene. This CDR3 has 15 amino acids. The CDR3 here is CSASPTSGGYNEQFF. In DNA, the CDR3 is TGCAGTGCTAGTCCGACTAGCGGGGGTTACAATGAGCAGTTCTTC.

Ten or more counts support this clonotype. As DNA, the CDR3 is TGTGCCAGCAGTTACTCGAGGGCCCTCGGGGATACGCAGTATTTT. Its translation is CASSYSRALGDTQYF. The chain is built from TRBV6-5 and TRBJ2-3; a possible D gene is TRBD2 (5 bases). Trimming left V 0 bases short and J 6 bases short, with 13 bases between. This CDR3 is 15 amino acids long. Germline V gene sequence: CDR1 MNHEY, CDR2 SVGAGI.

This clonotype was detected many times. The V and J genes are TRBV29-1 and TRBJ2-5, with 7 positions matching TRBD1. Germline values: CDR1 SQVTM, CDR2 ANQGSEA. The trim removed 1 base at V and 1 base at J, leaving 9 bases unmatched. The CDR3 loop spans 16 amino acids. The CDR3 DNA reads TGCAGCGTTGAAGGGGGTCGGGACAGTAGCCAAGAGACCCAGTACTTC. Amino acids: CSVEGGRDSSQETQYF.

This rearrangement joins TRBV4-3 to TRBJ2-7; unclear D gene. Germline lookup yields CDR1 LGHNA and CDR2 YSLEER. This CDR3 is 14 amino acids long. V lost 0 bases, J lost 2 bases, and 8 bases lay in between. CDR3 protein: CASSQDGQAYEQYF. The DNA of the CDR3 is TGCGCCAGCAGCCAAGATGGGCAGGCCTACGAGCAGTACTTC.

This clonotype was recorded at least ten times. This chain uses TRBV5-1 with TRBJ2-3; TRBD2 might be the D (6 bases). This CDR3 comprises 16 residues. V was trimmed by 0 bases and J by 0 bases, leaving 11 bases between them. CDR1 SGHRS and CDR2 YFSETQ come from the germline V gene. The CDR3 sequence is CASSLASAGSTDTQYF. The DNA of the CDR3 is TGCGCCAGCAGCTTGGCCTCCGCGGGGAGCACAGATACGCAGTATTTT.

The chain joins TRBV12-3 or TRBV12-4 to TRBJ1-1; D gene ambiguous. The CDR3 covers 13 residues. Trimming removed 5 bases from V and 2 bases from J, with 9 bases in between. CDR3 bases: TGTGCCAGCAGTAACGGAAGAAACACTGAAGCTTTCTTT. Protein product: CASSNGRNTEAFF.

This clonotype was recorded at least ten times. V is TRBV4-2 and J is TRBJ2-3; no clear D gene. This CDR3 is built from 17 residues. In germline, CDR1 is LGHNA, CDR2 YNFKEQ. Trimming shortened V by 0 bases and J by 0 bases, and 13 bases separated the two germline ends. CDR3 coding DNA: TGTGCCAGCAGCCAAGATTGGTCGGTAGCTAGCACAGATACGCAGTATTTT. Translation gives CASSQDWSVASTDTQYF.

This clonotype appeared many times. V usage is TRBV29-1 and J usage is TRBJ1-5, with TRBD1 matching 8 bases. Germline V gives CDR1 SQVTM, CDR2 ANQGSEA. V lost 7 bases and J lost 6; bases outside the gene matches: 5. The CDR3 has 12 residues. The CDR3 DNA sequence: TGCAGCGCGGGACAGGCCGGTCAGCCCCAGCATTTT. This translates into CSAGQAGQPQHF.

This clonotype was observed at least ten times. V usage is TRBV6-5 and J usage is TRBJ2-7; D perhaps matches TRBD1 (5 bases). Trimming took 9 bases from V and 3 from J, leaving 12 bases between them. The CDR3 has 12 residues. Germline V lookup: CDR1 MNHEY, CDR2 SVGAGI. DNA for the CDR3: TGTGCCAGTTCGGACACGAACTACGAGCAGTACTTC. Protein sequence: CASSDTNYEQYF.

This clonotype was seen repeatedly, ten times or more. The chain joins TRBV7-9 to TRBJ2-5, with TRBD2 matching 8 bases. V lost 4 bases and J lost 5; bases outside the gene matches: 3. The germline V gene has CDR1 SEHNR and CDR2 FQNEAQ (reference sequence). This CDR3 is 13 amino acids long. The CDR3, as DNA: TGTGCCAGCAGCTATAGCGGGATGGAGACCCAGTACTTC. Translated: CASSYSGMETQYF.